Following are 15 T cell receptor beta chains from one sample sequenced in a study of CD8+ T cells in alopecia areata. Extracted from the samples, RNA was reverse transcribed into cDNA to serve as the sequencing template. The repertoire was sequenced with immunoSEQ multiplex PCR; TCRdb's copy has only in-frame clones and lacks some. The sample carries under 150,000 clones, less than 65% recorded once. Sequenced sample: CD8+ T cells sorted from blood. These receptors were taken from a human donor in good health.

Here the CDR3 reads CASSLALSSYNEQFF. The CDR3 bases are TGTGCCAGCAGCTTGGCTCTAAGCTCCTACAATGAGCAGTTCTTC. The chain has TRBV7-3 and TRBJ2-1; D gene uncertain. The germline V gene encodes CDR1 SGHTA and CDR2 FQGTGA. The CDR3 length is 15 residues. V was clipped by 3 bases and J by 0 bases, with 9 bases between them.

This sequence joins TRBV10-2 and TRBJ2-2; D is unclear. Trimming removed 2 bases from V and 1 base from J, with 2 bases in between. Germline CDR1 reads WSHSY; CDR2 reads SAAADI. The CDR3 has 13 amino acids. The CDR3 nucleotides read TGCGCCAGCAGTGAGGGGAACACCGGGGAGCTGTTTTTT. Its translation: CASSEGNTGELFF.

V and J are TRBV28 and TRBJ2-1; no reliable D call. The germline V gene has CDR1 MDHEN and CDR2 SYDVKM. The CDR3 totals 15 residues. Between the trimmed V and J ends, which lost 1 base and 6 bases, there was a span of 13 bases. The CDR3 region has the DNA TGTGCCAGCAGTTTATCGATACTCCCTGGCAATGAGCAGTTCTTC. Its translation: CASSLSILPGNEQFF.

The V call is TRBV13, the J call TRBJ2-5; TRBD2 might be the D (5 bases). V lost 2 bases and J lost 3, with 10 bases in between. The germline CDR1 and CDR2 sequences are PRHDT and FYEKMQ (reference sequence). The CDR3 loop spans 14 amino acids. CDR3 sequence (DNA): TGTGCCAGCAGCTTACCGGGGTCGGAAGAGACCCAGTACTTC. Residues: CASSLPGSEETQYF.

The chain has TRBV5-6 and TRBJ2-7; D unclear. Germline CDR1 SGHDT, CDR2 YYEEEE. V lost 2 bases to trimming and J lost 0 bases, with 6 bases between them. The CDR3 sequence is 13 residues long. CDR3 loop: CASSFGTSYEQYF. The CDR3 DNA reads TGTGCCAGCAGCTTCGGTACCTCCTACGAGCAGTACTTC.

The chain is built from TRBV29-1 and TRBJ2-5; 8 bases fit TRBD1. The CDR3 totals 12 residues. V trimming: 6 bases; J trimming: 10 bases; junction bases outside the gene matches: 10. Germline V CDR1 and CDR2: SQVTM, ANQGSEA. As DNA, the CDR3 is TGCAGCGTCACGGACAGGGTCGGAGACCAGTACTTC. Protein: CSVTDRVGDQYF.

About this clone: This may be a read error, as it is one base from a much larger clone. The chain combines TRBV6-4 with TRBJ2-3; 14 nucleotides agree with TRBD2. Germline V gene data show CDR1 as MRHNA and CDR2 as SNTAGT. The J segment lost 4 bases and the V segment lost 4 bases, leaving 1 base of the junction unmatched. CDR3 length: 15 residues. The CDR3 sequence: CASSGLAGGPDTQYF. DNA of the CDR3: TGTGCCAGCAGTGGACTAGCGGGAGGGCCAGATACGCAGTATTTT.

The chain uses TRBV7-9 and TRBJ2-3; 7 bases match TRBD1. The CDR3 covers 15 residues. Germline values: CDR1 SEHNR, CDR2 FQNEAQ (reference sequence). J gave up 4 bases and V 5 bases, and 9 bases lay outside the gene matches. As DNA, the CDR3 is TGTGCCAGCAGCGGAACAGGGGTACCCTCAGATACGCAGTATTTT. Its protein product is CASSGTGVPSDTQYF.

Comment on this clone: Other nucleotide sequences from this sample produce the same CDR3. This CDR3 reads CASSWSSYNEQFF. CDR3 nucleotide sequence: TGTGCCAGCTCTTGGAGCTCCTACAATGAGCAGTTCTTC. This rearrangement joins TRBV6-5 to TRBJ2-1; the D is unclear. The ends were cut back, 8 bases at V and 0 bases at J, with 8 bases in the middle. CDR3 length: 13 residues. Per the germline V gene, CDR1 is MNHEY and CDR2 is SVGAGI.

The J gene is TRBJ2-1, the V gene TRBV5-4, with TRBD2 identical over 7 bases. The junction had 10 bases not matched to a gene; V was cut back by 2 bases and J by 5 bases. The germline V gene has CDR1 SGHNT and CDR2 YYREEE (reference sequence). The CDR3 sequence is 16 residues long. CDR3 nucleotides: TGTGCCAGCAGCTTCCGTGGACTAGTGGGGGACAATGAGCAGTTCTTC. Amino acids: CASSFRGLVGDNEQFF.

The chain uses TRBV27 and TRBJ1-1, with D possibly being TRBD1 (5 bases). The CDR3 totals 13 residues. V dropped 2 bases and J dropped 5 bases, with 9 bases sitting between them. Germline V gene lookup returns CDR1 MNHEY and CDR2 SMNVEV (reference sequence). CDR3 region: CASSLPGGTEAFF. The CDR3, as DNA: TGTGCCAGCAGTTTACCCGGGGGGACTGAAGCTTTCTTT.

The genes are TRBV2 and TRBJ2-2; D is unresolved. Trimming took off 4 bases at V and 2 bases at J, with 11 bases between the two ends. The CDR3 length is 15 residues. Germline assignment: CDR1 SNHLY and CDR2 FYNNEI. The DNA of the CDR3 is TGTGCCAGCAGTGGTGGCACCCCCAACACCGGGGAGCTGTTTTTT. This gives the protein CASSGGTPNTGELFF.

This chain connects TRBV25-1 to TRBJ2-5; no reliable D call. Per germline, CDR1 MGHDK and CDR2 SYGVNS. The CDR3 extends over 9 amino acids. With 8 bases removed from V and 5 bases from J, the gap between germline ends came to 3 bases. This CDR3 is CASGETQYF. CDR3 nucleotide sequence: TGTGCCAGCGGGGAGACCCAGTACTTC.

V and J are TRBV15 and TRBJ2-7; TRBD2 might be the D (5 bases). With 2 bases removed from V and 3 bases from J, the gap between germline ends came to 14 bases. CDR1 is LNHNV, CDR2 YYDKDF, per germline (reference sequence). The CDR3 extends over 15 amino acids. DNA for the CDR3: TGTGCCACCAGCAGACGGACTGGGGTAAACTACGAGCAGTACTTC. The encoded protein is CATSRRTGVNYEQYF.

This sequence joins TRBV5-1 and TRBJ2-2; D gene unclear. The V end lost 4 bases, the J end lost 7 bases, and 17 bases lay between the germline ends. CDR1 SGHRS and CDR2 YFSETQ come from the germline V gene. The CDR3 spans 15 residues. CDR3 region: CASSADGRGNGELFF. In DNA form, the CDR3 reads TGCGCCAGCAGCGCGGACGGACGTGGTAACGGGGAGCTGTTTTTT.